The 16 T cell receptor beta chains below were found in one sample sequenced in a study of T cell responses to AZD1222 COVID-19 vaccine. Profiled with immunoSEQ multiplex PCR; TCRdb holds only in-frame clones, not every one. The sample consists of roughly 77,000 clones, over 90% of them appearing once. The sample was peripheral blood, taken on day 0 of AZD1222 vaccination. These receptors originate from an adult in good health.

The genes are TRBV11-2 and TRBJ2-7; D gene uncertain. Trimming pared 5 bases from V and 2 bases from J, leaving 7 bases between. Germline CDR1 and CDR2: SGHAT and FQNNGV. This CDR3 comprises 12 residues. The CDR3 region has the DNA TGTGCCAGCAGCCCATCCGCCTACGAGCAGTACTTC. Its protein is CASSPSAYEQYF.

This clone was seen only once. The V and J genes are TRBV7-2 and TRBJ2-3; perhaps TRBD1 as D (6 bases). Germline CDR1 reads SGHTA; CDR2 reads FQGNSA. Trimming pared 3 bases from V and 7 bases from J, leaving 20 bases between. This CDR3 has 16 amino acids. The CDR3 reads CASSLGGGGGYNTQYF. Written as DNA, the CDR3 is TGTGCCAGCAGCTTGGGTGGGGGCGGTGGATATAATACGCAGTATTTT.

The chain uses TRBV6-1 and TRBJ1-6; D gene ambiguous. This CDR3 is built from 14 residues. V lost 3 bases and J lost 2, with 5 bases in between. Germline V gene lookup returns CDR1 MNHNS and CDR2 SASEGT. CDR3 nucleotide sequence: TGTGCCAGCAGTGAGGGGACCTATAATTCACCCCTCCACTTT. Protein product: CASSEGTYNSPLHF.

The chain joins TRBV13 to TRBJ2-2; 8 positions match TRBD2. The V segment lost 5 bases and the J segment 5 bases; nucleotides outside the gene matches: 16. Germline CDR1 and CDR2: PRHDT and FYEKMQ (reference sequence). There are 18 residues in the CDR3. The CDR3 loop reads CASSTSQGTGGPTGELFF. CDR3 nucleotide sequence: TGTGCCAGCAGCACCTCCCAGGGGACGGGGGGGCCTACCGGGGAGCTGTTTTTT.

A note on this clone: At the DNA level, this CDR3 is encoded by other sequences in the same sample as well. V is TRBV19 and J is TRBJ1-5, with D perhaps matching TRBD1 (6 bases). Germline lookup yields CDR1 LNHDA and CDR2 SQIVND (reference sequence). V was clipped by 3 bases and J by 7 bases, with 10 bases between them. There are 13 residues in the CDR3. CDR3 bases: TGTGCCAGTAGTATTCGGGGGCCGCAGCCCCAGCATTTT. Translated, it gives CASSIRGPQPQHF.

This sequence joins TRBV28 and TRBJ1-5; D unresolved. This CDR3 comprises 18 residues. Germline loops: CDR1 MDHEN, CDR2 SYDVKM. Between the trimmed V and J ends, which lost 1 base and 0 bases, there was a span of 16 bases. The DNA for the CDR3 is TGTGCCAGCAGTTTATCATATCGCGGAGACATTAGCAATCAGCCCCAGCATTTT. It is translated as CASSLSYRGDISNQPQHF.

This chain links TRBV15 with TRBJ2-3, with a weak D call TRBD2 (5 bases). Per the germline V gene, CDR1 is LNHNV and CDR2 is YYDKDF (reference sequence). Between the trimmed V and J ends, which lost 1 base and 1 base, there was a span of 18 bases. The CDR3 extends over 18 amino acids. The CDR3 bases are TGTGCCACCAGCAGAGGGTTGTTCGAGGGCCTTGGCACAGATACGCAGTATTTT. Translating it yields CATSRGLFEGLGTDTQYF. The whole variable domain, filled in from reference TRBV15 and TRBJ2-3, reads DAMVIQNPRYQVTQFGKPVTLSCSQTLNHNVMYWYQQKSSQAPKLLFHYYDKDFNNEADTPDNFQSRRPNTSFCFLDIRSPGLGDTAMYLCATSRGLFEGLGTDTQYFGPGTRLTVL.

V and J are TRBV6-5 and TRBJ1-2; 8 nucleotides align to TRBD1. Losses at the gene ends were 2 bases for V and 9 bases for J; bases not matched to a gene: 14. Looked up from germline, CDR1 is MNHEY and CDR2 is SVGAGI. This CDR3 region has 16 residues. The CDR3: CASSYRQTGGVLRYTF. For the CDR3, the DNA is TGTGCCAGCAGTTACCGCCAAACAGGGGGTGTTCTGCGCTACACCTTC.

The gene calls are TRBV2 and TRBJ2-2; D possibly corresponds to TRBD2 (5 bases). CDR3 size: 13 residues. Germline CDR1 and CDR2: SNHLY and FYNNEI. The V end was cut by 10 bases, the J end by 7 bases, with 16 bases between. The CDR3 loop reads CATRASRGGELFF. CDR3 bases: TGTGCCACGCGAGCCTCACGGGGCGGGGAGCTGTTTTTT.

The chain is built from TRBV6-6 and TRBJ2-5; 7 nucleotides agree with TRBD1. Trimming at V came to 3 bases and at J to 2 bases, leaving 6 bases not matched to a gene. The CDR3 has 15 residues. Germline-derived CDR1 and CDR2 are MNHNY and SVGAGI (reference sequence). The CDR3, as DNA: TGTGCCAGCAGTTATTTGACAGGGACACAAGAGACCCAGTACTTC. Translation gives CASSYLTGTQETQYF.

This clone occurred once. The chain is built from TRBV10-3 and TRBJ1-2; 7 positions agree with TRBD1. This CDR3 comprises 14 residues. J gave up 3 bases and V 6 bases, and 7 bases lay outside the gene matches. Per germline, CDR1 ENHRY and CDR2 SYGVKD. The chain's CDR3 is CAIRSDREDYGYTF. The CDR3 region has the DNA TGTGCCATCAGATCAGACAGGGAGGACTATGGCTACACCTTC.

The table lists this clone with a count of one. This chain connects TRBV7-6 to TRBJ2-1; 7 bases fit TRBD1. Germline CDR1 and CDR2: SGHVS and FNYEAQ. The CDR3 is 15 residues long. The junction had 4 bases not matched to a gene; V was cut back by 0 bases and J by 5 bases. This chain's CDR3 is CASSLARDSNNEQFF. CDR3 nucleotide sequence: TGTGCCAGCAGCTTAGCTCGGGACAGTAACAATGAGCAGTTCTTC.

CDR3 residues: CASSGGTSGTQYF. As DNA, the CDR3 is TGCGCCAGCAGTGGTGGGACTAGCGGTACGCAGTATTTT. The gene calls are TRBV10-1 and TRBJ2-3, with 11 bases fitting TRBD2. V was clipped by 4 bases and J by 8 bases; unmatched bases: 2. Germline assignment: CDR1 WNHNN and CDR2 SYGVQD (reference sequence). The CDR3 spans 13 residues.

The genes are TRBV15 and TRBJ1-1; 10 bases align to TRBD1. The CDR3 length is 17 residues. V gave up 5 bases and J gave up 2 bases; unmatched junction bases: 11. Germline loops: CDR1 LNHNV, CDR2 YYDKDF (reference sequence). The CDR3 is CATSPLGTGDLNTEAFF. The CDR3 DNA reads TGTGCCACCAGCCCTCTAGGGACAGGGGACCTAAACACTGAAGCTTTCTTT.

V is TRBV7-3 and J is TRBJ2-3; 7 positions match TRBD1. The CDR3 loop spans 13 amino acids. Germline CDR1 SGHTA, CDR2 FQGTGA. Trimming at V came to 5 bases and at J to 6 bases, leaving 5 bases not matched to a gene. CDR3 region: CASSQVGGDTQYF. CDR3 nucleotides: TGTGCCAGCAGCCAAGTAGGGGGCGATACGCAGTATTTT.

V gene TRBV30 combines with J gene TRBJ1-2, with a possible D match to TRBD1 (6 bases). V lost 2 bases and J 0 bases, leaving 10 bases between the germline ends. The germline gives CDR1 GTSNPN, CDR2 SVGIG (reference sequence). This CDR3 contains 14 residues. DNA of the CDR3: TGTGCCTGGAGTCAGACAGGAACTAACTATGGCTACACCTTC. Protein: CAWSQTGTNYGYTF.